These 12 T cell receptor beta chains came from one sample sequenced in a study of T-cell memory formation after mild COVID-19. TCRdb reanalysed the 5' RACE reads using MiXCR and keeps one entry per CDR3 protein. The table includes about 340,000 distinct CDR3 sequences, less than 20% detected once. The specimen sequenced was PBMCs or a T cell subset sorted from them (not recorded which). Receptors were obtained from a man between 18 and 35 years old who had mild COVID-19 (a few samples of this study predate the infection). Cell type and time point are not known.

This clonotype was seen more than once but under ten times. The rearrangement uses TRBV5-1 and TRBJ1-6, with TRBD1 identical over 8 bases. V lost 0 bases to trimming and J lost 5 bases; unmatched junction nucleotides: 1. From germline, CDR1 is SGHRS and CDR2 YFSETQ. The CDR3 is 15 amino acids. The CDR3 loop is CASSLDRGDNSPLHF. CDR3 in DNA: TGCGCCAGCAGCTTGGACAGGGGGGATAATTCACCCCTCCACTTT.

This clonotype was seen repeatedly, ten times or more. The chain links TRBV7-9 to TRBJ1-1, with D possibly TRBD1 on 6 matching bases. Looked up from germline, CDR1 is SEHNR and CDR2 is FQNEAQ (reference sequence). The CDR3 contains 14 residues. Trimming pared 4 bases from V and 0 bases from J, leaving 9 bases between. DNA of the CDR3: TGTGCCAGCAGCTCAACAGGGATGAACACTGAAGCTTTCTTT. Its protein is CASSSTGMNTEAFF.

This rearrangement joins TRBV19 to TRBJ1-1; 8 positions agree with TRBD1. V lost 2 bases, J lost 1 base, and 9 bases stayed unmatched. This CDR3 contains 17 residues. Germline V gives CDR1 LNHDA, CDR2 SQIVND (reference sequence). The CDR3 DNA follows: TGTGCCAGTAGTATATCCCCAGTGACAGGGGCGAACACTGAAGCTTTCTTT. Its protein product is CASSISPVTGANTEAFF.

This clonotype was observed a few times. The chain couples TRBV6-4 to TRBJ2-2, with no clear D. The V gene lost 6 bases and the J gene lost 5 bases, with 7 bases spanning the gap. Germline loops: CDR1 MRHNA, CDR2 SNTAGT. The CDR3 has 12 residues. Here the CDR3 reads CASRGVTGELFF. The CDR3 bases are TGTGCCAGCAGAGGCGTGACCGGGGAGCTGTTTTTT.

This clonotype was recorded many times. This chain links TRBV25-1 with TRBJ2-5, with D possibly being TRBD1 (6 bases). V lost 5 bases, J lost 4 bases, and 11 bases lay in between. The CDR3 runs 13 residues. Germline CDR1 reads MGHDK; CDR2 reads SYGVNS. CDR3 nucleotide sequence: TGTGCCAGCAGTCGTATGGGGGCAGAGACCCAGTACTTC. Protein sequence: CASSRMGAETQYF.

This clonotype was picked up a small number of times. This chain connects TRBV7-2 to TRBJ1-2; the D is unclear. The CDR3 is made up of 14 amino acids. Deletions cut 5 bases from V and 4 bases from J, with 14 bases between. Germline values: CDR1 SGHTA, CDR2 FQGNSA. In DNA form, the CDR3 reads TGTGCCAGCAGCCCGCTCTCCGGCCCCTATGGCTACACCTTC. It specifies CASSPLSGPYGYTF.

This clonotype was detected a few times. V gene TRBV5-1 combines with J gene TRBJ2-7; 7 bases align to TRBD2. The CDR3 consists of 14 residues. V lost 7 bases, J lost 0 bases, and 7 bases stayed unmatched. Per the germline V gene, CDR1 is SGHRS and CDR2 is YFSETQ. The CDR3 DNA sequence: TGCGCCAGCTCCCTGAGCGGGGACTCCTACGAGCAGTACTTC. Protein product: CASSLSGDSYEQYF.

The CDR3 spells CASSFLTGAYGYTF. In DNA, the CDR3 is TGTGCCAGCAGCTTCTTGACAGGCGCGTATGGCTACACCTTC. J is TRBJ1-2 and V is TRBV7-2, with D tentatively TRBD1 (6 bases). Germline V lookup: CDR1 SGHTA, CDR2 FQGNSA. Trimming took off 3 bases at V and 5 bases at J, with 13 bases between the two ends. The CDR3 runs to 14 residues.

The chain links TRBV5-1 to TRBJ1-3, with 8 bases matching TRBD1. This CDR3 is built from 17 residues. Germline CDR1 and CDR2: SGHRS and YFSETQ. V shed 0 bases and J 2 bases; nucleotides not matched to a gene: 7. The CDR3 DNA is TGCGCCAGCAGCTTGGAATCGACAGGGGTCGCTGGAAACACCATATATTTT. Its translation: CASSLESTGVAGNTIYF.

This chain joins TRBV7-2 and TRBJ2-5; 10 bases agree with TRBD1. Germline loops: CDR1 SGHTA, CDR2 FQGNSA. This CDR3 has 15 amino acids. The junction had 8 bases not matched to a gene; V was cut back by 6 bases and J by 4 bases. The CDR3 nucleotides are TGTGCCAGCAGGATCCGGGACAGGGGTGGAGAGACCCAGTACTTC. Amino acids: CASRIRDRGGETQYF.

This clonotype was seen only a few times. The chain recombines TRBV3-1 with TRBJ2-5, with 9 bases fitting TRBD1. J gave up 2 bases and V 4 bases, and 2 bases lay outside the gene matches. CDR3 size: 14 residues. The germline gives CDR1 LGHDT, CDR2 YNNKEL (reference sequence). CDR3 region: CASSRGTGQETQYF. The CDR3 DNA is TGTGCCAGCAGCCGAGGGACAGGGCAAGAGACCCAGTACTTC.

There are many counts of this clonotype. This chain joins TRBV5-1 and TRBJ1-2; TRBD1 matches at 7 bases. The germline CDR1 and CDR2 sequences are SGHRS and YFSETQ. V was clipped by 5 bases and J by 3 bases; unmatched bases: 4. CDR3 length: 13 residues. CDR3 region: CASRDDRDYGYTF. The CDR3 nucleotides read TGCGCCAGCAGGGACGACAGGGACTATGGCTACACCTTC.